This T cell receptor beta chain was observed in a study of blood T cell repertoires in COVID-19. On the study more broadly: There were acute and convalescent COVID-19 samples, and they came from the United States, Italy and Spain. T cells, B-cell-depleted T cells, or PBMCs supplied cDNA or gDNA.

This CDR3 region has 13 residues. Germline lookup yields CDR1 LGHNT and CDR2 FRNRAP. Trimming at V came to 6 bases and at J to 5 bases, leaving 6 bases not matched to a gene. Only in-frame clones appear in the TCRdb table, and some are missing; sequencing was by immunoSEQ multiplex PCR. This sample has tens of thousands of clones, with 70% to 90% found just once. The source of this sequence is a man in his 70s with acute or convalescent COVID-19. Material: peripheral blood. The chain carries TRBV12-5 and TRBJ2-5; 7 bases fit TRBD1. As DNA, the CDR3 is TGTGCTAGTGGCCGGGACAGTCTCGAGACCCAGTACTTC. It encodes CASGRDSLETQYF.